Below, 23 T cell receptor beta chains from the same sample are listed, as sequenced in a study of blood T cell repertoires in COVID-19. Only in-frame clones appear in the TCRdb table, and some are missing; sequencing was by immunoSEQ multiplex PCR. The table lists some 160,000 clones, roughly nine tenths of them singletons. The sample taken for sequencing was peripheral blood. All receptors derive from a man between 60 and 75 years old with acute or convalescent COVID-19.

J is TRBJ2-3 and V is TRBV18, with 7 nucleotides matching TRBD1. This CDR3 is 15 amino acids long. The J segment lost 1 base and the V segment lost 2 bases, leaving 3 bases of the junction unmatched. Germline assignment: CDR1 KGHSH and CDR2 LQKENI. The CDR3 DNA reads TGTGCCAGCTCACCAAGAACAGGGGGCACAGATACGCAGTATTTT. Its protein product is CASSPRTGGTDTQYF.

The chain links TRBV6-6 to TRBJ1-5, with D unclear. Germline values: CDR1 MNHNY, CDR2 SVGAGI (reference sequence). This CDR3 has 13 residues. V was cut by 7 bases and J by 5 bases, with 12 bases left in between. CDR3 nucleotides: TGTGCCAGCACCATGGGCAGCTATCAGCCCCAGCATTTT. Its translation is CASTMGSYQPQHF.

V and J are TRBV2 and TRBJ2-7; tentatively, D is TRBD2 (7 bases). Per the germline V gene, CDR1 is SNHLY and CDR2 is FYNNEI. Trimming removed 7 bases at V and 7 bases at J, with 17 bases between. The CDR3 sequence is 13 residues long. In DNA, the CDR3 is TGTGCCAGCAATAGGGGAGGGGGAGAAGAGCAGTACTTC. Translating it yields CASNRGGGEEQYF.

This clone was seen more than once but under ten times. CDR3 sequence: CASSLGQGQKGYTF. The CDR3 region has the DNA TGTGCCAGCAGCTTGGGACAGGGGCAAAAGGGCTACACCTTC. The chain joins TRBV7-9 to TRBJ1-2; TRBD1 matches at 10 bases. The V and J ends lost 3 bases and 8 bases, in that order; junction bases with no gene match: 6. Germline CDR1 is SEHNR and CDR2 is FQNEAQ (reference sequence). The CDR3 runs 14 residues.

The chain is built from TRBV14 and TRBJ1-1; D gene uncertain. Germline values: CDR1 SGHDN, CDR2 FVKESK. This CDR3 region has 13 residues. V lost 5 bases and J 3 bases, leaving 10 bases between the germline ends. The CDR3 sequence is CASSSDRDTEAFF. Written as DNA, the CDR3 is TGTGCCAGCAGCTCCGATCGGGACACTGAAGCTTTCTTT.

The chain employs TRBV4-1 and TRBJ1-6, with D possibly matching TRBD1 (5 bases). The ends were cut back, 3 bases at V and 5 bases at J, with 11 bases in the middle. Germline V gives CDR1 MGHRA, CDR2 YSYEKL. CDR3 size: 15 residues. CDR3 nucleotide sequence: TGCGCCAGCAGCCAGCGGGACTTGGATAATTCACCCCTCCACTTT. As protein: CASSQRDLDNSPLHF.

The chain links TRBV11-3 to TRBJ2-2; maybe TRBD2 (7 bases). This CDR3 spans 17 amino acids. V dropped 2 bases and J dropped 6 bases, with 19 bases sitting between them. The V gene's germline CDR1 is SGHNT and CDR2 YENEEA. The CDR3 is CASSLSLSGAGAGELFF. CDR3 sequence (DNA): TGTGCCAGCAGCTTATCACTATCGGGGGCGGGAGCCGGGGAGCTGTTTTTT.

The V gene is TRBV6-5, the J gene TRBJ1-2; 7 nucleotides match TRBD1. Per germline, CDR1 MNHEY and CDR2 SVGAGI. The junction had 12 bases not matched to a gene; V was cut back by 7 bases and J by 4 bases. This CDR3 is built from 15 residues. The CDR3 loop reads CASMTTGEHPYGYTF. The CDR3 nucleotides are TGTGCCAGCATGACTACAGGGGAACATCCCTATGGCTACACCTTC.

This chain connects TRBV7-2 to TRBJ2-7; the match to TRBD1 covers 8 bases. Germline values: CDR1 SGHTA, CDR2 FQGNSA. J lost 3 bases, V lost 5 bases, and 9 bases had no gene match. This CDR3 has 15 amino acids. DNA of the CDR3: TGTGCCAGCAGCCCCTCGGCAGGGGGCGGCTACGAGCAGTACTTC. It is translated as CASSPSAGGGYEQYF. Using reference TRBV7-2 and TRBJ2-7 for the parts outside the CDR3, the full variable domain is GAGVSQSPSNKVTEKGKDVELRCDPISGHTALYWYRQSLGQGLEFLIYFQGNSAPDKSGLPSDRFSAERTGGSVSTLTIQRTQQEDSAVYLCASSPSAGGGYEQYFGPGTRLTVT.

For this clone: The sample has other DNA sequences that encode this CDR3 too. The chain couples TRBV29-1 to TRBJ2-7; TRBD1 aligns across 10 bases. Germline V lookup: CDR1 SQVTM, CDR2 ANQGSEA. V gave up 3 bases and J gave up 4 bases; unmatched junction bases: 0. The CDR3 has 12 amino acids. This chain's CDR3 is CSVEDRGYEQYF. CDR3 DNA sequence: TGCAGCGTTGAGGACAGGGGGTACGAGCAGTACTTC.

This chain uses TRBV6-5 with TRBJ1-5; possible D gene TRBD1, 6 bases. This CDR3 spans 13 amino acids. Germline-derived CDR1 and CDR2 are MNHEY and SVGAGI. Trimming removed 6 bases at V and 4 bases at J, with 10 bases between. CDR3 protein: CASSRGANQPQHF. CDR3 coding DNA: TGTGCCAGCAGCCGGGGGGCGAATCAGCCCCAGCATTTT.

J is TRBJ1-4 and V is TRBV5-5; weak D call: TRBD1 (6 bases). CDR1 and CDR2 (germline): SGHKS, YYEKEE (reference sequence). The CDR3 extends over 13 amino acids. Trimming cost V 0 bases and J 8 bases, with 8 bases left between them. The CDR3 loop is CASSLDREEKLFF. CDR3 DNA: TGTGCCAGCAGCTTGGACAGGGAAGAAAAACTGTTTTTT.

The V gene is TRBV5-4, the J gene TRBJ1-1; perhaps TRBD1 as D (6 bases). Germline CDR1 SGHNT, CDR2 YYREEE (reference sequence). This CDR3 region has 15 residues. Deletions cut 1 base from V and 0 bases from J, with 10 bases between. The CDR3 region is CASSLKGQMNTEAFF. In nucleotides, the CDR3 is TGTGCCAGCAGCTTGAAAGGACAGATGAACACTGAAGCTTTCTTT. The full variable domain, in which reference TRBV5-4 and TRBJ1-1 provide the parts outside the CDR3, is ETGVTQSPTHLIKTRGQQVTLRCSSQSGHNTVSWYQQALGQGPQFIFQYYREEENGRGNFPPRFSGLQFPNYSSELNVNALELDDSALYLCASSLKGQMNTEAFFGQGTRLTVV.

This chain uses TRBV12-3 or TRBV12-4 with TRBJ1-5, with 7 bases fitting TRBD1. The CDR3 is 13 amino acids. V gave up 6 bases and J gave up 5 bases; unmatched junction bases: 4. The CDR3 bases are TGTGCCAGCAGAGGGACAGTAGATCAGCCCCAGCATTTT. Its protein product is CASRGTVDQPQHF.

The chain links TRBV27 to TRBJ2-7; tentative D call: TRBD2 (5 bases). The CDR3 has 18 residues. Trimming stripped 3 bases from V and 5 bases from J, with 26 bases between. The germline V gene encodes CDR1 MNHEY and CDR2 SMNVEV (reference sequence). The CDR3 sequence is CASSFEGATTPVKNEQYF. The CDR3, as DNA: TGTGCCAGCAGTTTTGAGGGAGCCACTACTCCGGTGAAAAACGAGCAGTACTTC.

This chain connects TRBV7-2 to TRBJ1-1; 7 nucleotides agree with TRBD1. The CDR3 extends over 14 amino acids. Germline loops: CDR1 SGHTA, CDR2 FQGNSA. The V and J ends lost 1 base and 8 bases, in that order; junction bases with no gene match: 7. The CDR3 region is CASSLDRGGREAFF. The CDR3 DNA sequence: TGTGCCAGCAGCTTAGACAGGGGCGGTAGAGAAGCTTTCTTT.

This chain connects TRBV11-2 to TRBJ1-1; no clear D. The germline V and J ends were trimmed by 4 bases and 3 bases, with 12 bases remaining between them. Germline V gene sequence: CDR1 SGHAT, CDR2 FQNNGV. The CDR3 extends over 14 amino acids. CDR3: CASSSPDSYTEAFF. DNA of the CDR3: TGTGCCAGCAGCTCGCCTGACTCCTACACTGAAGCTTTCTTT.

The chain joins TRBV5-5 to TRBJ1-2, with no clear D. The CDR3 totals 14 residues. V was clipped by 1 base and J by 6 bases, with 13 bases between them. The germline V gene has CDR1 SGHKS and CDR2 YYEKEE (reference sequence). CDR3 sequence: CASSLFGEVNGYTF. For the CDR3, the DNA is TGTGCCAGCAGCTTGTTTGGGGAGGTCAATGGCTACACCTTC.

V gene TRBV7-9 combines with J gene TRBJ1-4; 8 positions match TRBD1. Germline CDR1 is SEHNR and CDR2 is FQNEAQ (reference sequence). J lost 4 bases, V lost 2 bases, and 15 bases had no gene match. The length of the CDR3 is 19 residues. As DNA, the CDR3 is TGTGCCAGCAGCTTAACCATAAGTCGAGACAGGGGAAGTAATGAAAAACTGTTTTTT. Protein: CASSLTISRDRGSNEKLFF.

The rearrangement joins TRBV5-4 to TRBJ2-3, with D possibly being TRBD1 (6 bases). The CDR3 loop spans 17 amino acids. V dropped 4 bases and J dropped 7 bases, with 25 bases sitting between them. From germline, CDR1 is SGHNT and CDR2 YYREEE (reference sequence). CDR3 residues: CASSDRNLSGGMNTQYF. The DNA for the CDR3 is TGTGCCAGCAGCGACAGGAACTTAAGTGGAGGTATGAATACGCAGTATTTT.

This rearrangement joins TRBV5-1 to TRBJ2-1; 10 nucleotides agree with TRBD1. Germline V gene data show CDR1 as SGHRS and CDR2 as YFSETQ. V lost 3 bases and J lost 8; bases outside the gene matches: 8. CDR3 size: 15 residues. CDR3 bases: TGCGCCAGCAGCTCGGGACAGGGGACAGCGGATGAGCAGTTCTTC. Translation: CASSSGQGTADEQFF.

The chain uses TRBV5-1 and TRBJ2-1; a weak D match, TRBD2 (7 bases). There are 15 residues in the CDR3. Between the trimmed V and J ends, which lost 2 bases and 4 bases, there was a span of 13 bases. The V gene's germline CDR1 is SGHRS and CDR2 YFSETQ. The CDR3 loop is CASSLGGGGYNEQFF. The CDR3 DNA sequence: TGCGCCAGCAGCTTAGGCGGGGGCGGGTACAATGAGCAGTTCTTC.

J is TRBJ1-1 and V is TRBV30; 12 bases align to TRBD1. Germline-derived CDR1 and CDR2 are GTSNPN and SVGIG (reference sequence). This CDR3 region has 18 residues. J lost 3 bases, V lost 3 bases, and 14 bases had no gene match. Written as DNA, the CDR3 is TGTGCCTGGAGAGCTCGGGACAGGGGGCGCGGGATTGACACTGAAGCTTTCTTT. Its protein product is CAWRARDRGRGIDTEAFF.